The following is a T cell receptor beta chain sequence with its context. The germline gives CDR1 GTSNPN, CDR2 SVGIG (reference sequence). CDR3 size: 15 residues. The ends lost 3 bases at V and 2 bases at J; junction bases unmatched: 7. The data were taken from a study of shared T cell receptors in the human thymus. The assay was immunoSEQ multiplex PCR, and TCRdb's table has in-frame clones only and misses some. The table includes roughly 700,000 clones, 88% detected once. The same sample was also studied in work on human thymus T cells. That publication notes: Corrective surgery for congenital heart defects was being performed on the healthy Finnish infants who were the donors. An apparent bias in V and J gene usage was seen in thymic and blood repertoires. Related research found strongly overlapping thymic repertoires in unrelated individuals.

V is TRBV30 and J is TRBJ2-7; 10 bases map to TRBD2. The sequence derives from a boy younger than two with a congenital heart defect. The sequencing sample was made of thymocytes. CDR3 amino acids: CAWRPPSGGAYEQYF. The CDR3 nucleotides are TGTGCCTGGAGGCCACCTAGCGGGGGCGCCTACGAGCAGTACTTC.